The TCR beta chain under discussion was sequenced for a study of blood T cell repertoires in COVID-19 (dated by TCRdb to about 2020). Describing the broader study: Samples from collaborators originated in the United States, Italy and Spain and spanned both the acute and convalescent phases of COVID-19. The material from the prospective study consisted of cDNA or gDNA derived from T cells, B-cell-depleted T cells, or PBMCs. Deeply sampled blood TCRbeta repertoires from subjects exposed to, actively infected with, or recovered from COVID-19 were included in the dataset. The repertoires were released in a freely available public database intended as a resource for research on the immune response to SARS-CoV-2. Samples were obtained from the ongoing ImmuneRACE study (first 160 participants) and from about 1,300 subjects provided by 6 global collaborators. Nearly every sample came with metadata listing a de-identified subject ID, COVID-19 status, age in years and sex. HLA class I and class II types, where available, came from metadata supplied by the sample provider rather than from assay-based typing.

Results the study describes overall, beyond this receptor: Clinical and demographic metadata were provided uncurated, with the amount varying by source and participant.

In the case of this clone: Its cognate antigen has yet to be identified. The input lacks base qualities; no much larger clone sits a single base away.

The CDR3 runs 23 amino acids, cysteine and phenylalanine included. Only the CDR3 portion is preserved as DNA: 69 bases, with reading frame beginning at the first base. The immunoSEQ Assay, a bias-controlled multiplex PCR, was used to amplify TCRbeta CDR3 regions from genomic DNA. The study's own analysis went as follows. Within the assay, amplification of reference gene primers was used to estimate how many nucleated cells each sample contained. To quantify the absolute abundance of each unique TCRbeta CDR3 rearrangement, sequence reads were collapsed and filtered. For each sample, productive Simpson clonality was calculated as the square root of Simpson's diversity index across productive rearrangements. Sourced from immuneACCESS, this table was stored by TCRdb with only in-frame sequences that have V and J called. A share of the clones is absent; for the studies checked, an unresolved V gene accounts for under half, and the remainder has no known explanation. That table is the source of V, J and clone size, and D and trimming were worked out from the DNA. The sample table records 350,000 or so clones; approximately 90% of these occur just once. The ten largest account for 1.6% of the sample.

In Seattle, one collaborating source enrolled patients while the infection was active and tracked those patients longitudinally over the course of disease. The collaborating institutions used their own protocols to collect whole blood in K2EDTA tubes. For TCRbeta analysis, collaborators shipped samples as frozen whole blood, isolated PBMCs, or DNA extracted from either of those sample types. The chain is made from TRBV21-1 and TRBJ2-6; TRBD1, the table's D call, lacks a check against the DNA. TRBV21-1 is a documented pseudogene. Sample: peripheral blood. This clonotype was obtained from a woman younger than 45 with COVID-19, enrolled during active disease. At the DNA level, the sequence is TGTGCCAGCAGCATCCTCCTGGGGACAGGGGTCCCGCGGTTGTGCTCTGGGGCCAACGTCCTGACTTTC. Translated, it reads CASSILLGTGVPRLCSGANVLTF.